This T cell receptor (beta chain) was captured by sequencing in a study of identical twins. General study results and limits: Cord blood beta clonotypes present at high abundance carried fewer insertions; no such pattern appeared in memory repertoires.

TCRdb redid the calling of the 5' RACE reads with MiXCR, one entry per CDR3 protein. The sample gives 500,000 or so distinct CDR3 sequences, around an eighth of which show up once; approximately 1% is in the top ten. The CDR3 consists of 11 residues. CDR1 is SGDLS and CDR2 is YYNGEE in the germline V gene. Trimming shortened V by 3 bases and J by 2 bases, and 3 bases separated the two germline ends. This clonotype has at least ten counts. Its antigen is still unknown. A further study also used this sample, focusing on yellow fever vaccine responses in identical twins.

The receptor comes from a woman between 18 and 29 years old in good health. The specimen sequenced was CD4+ T cells sorted from blood. The V call is TRBV9, the J call TRBJ2-7; D remains ambiguous. CDR3 coding DNA: TGTGCCAGCAGCGGAGCCTACGAGCAGTACTTC. It translates to CASSGAYEQYF.